One sample yielded the 3 T cell receptor beta chains listed below, sequenced in a study of CD8 T cells in Susac syndrome. Random hexamers served to reverse transcribe roughly 0.5 to 1 ug RNA. TCRdb reprocessed the immunoSEQ multiplex PCR reads via MiXCR and lists one record per CDR3 protein. The profile shows some 99,000 distinct CDR3 sequences, about 95% of them singletons. Sequenced sample: CD4+ T cells from PBMCs. The source of these receptors is a human donor with Susac syndrome.

This chain's CDR3 is CASSVGRVSYEQYF. DNA for the CDR3: TGTGCCAGCAGCGTAGGACGCGTTTCCTACGAGCAGTACTTC. The gene calls are TRBV9 and TRBJ2-7; D ambiguous. The CDR3 totals 14 residues. Germline lookup yields CDR1 SGDLS and CDR2 YYNGEE. Deletions cut 0 bases from V and 1 base from J, with 8 bases between. Supplemented by reference TRBV9 and TRBJ2-7, the full variable domain reads DSGVTQTPKHLITATGQRVTLRCSPRSGDLSVYWYQQSLDQGLQFLIQYYNGEERAKGNILERFSAQQFPDLHSELNLSSLELGDSALYFCASSVGRVSYEQYFGPGTRLTVT.

The rearrangement links TRBV27 to TRBJ1-2; tentative D call: TRBD1 (5 bases). The CDR3 totals 14 residues. V lost 0 bases, J lost 2 bases, and 7 bases lay in between. Germline V gene sequence: CDR1 MNHEY, CDR2 SMNVEV (reference sequence). The CDR3 DNA is TGTGCCAGCAGTTTATCTGAGGGGAACTATGGCTACACCTTC. This codes for CASSLSEGNYGYTF.

The chain uses TRBV30 and TRBJ1-4; no clear D. This CDR3 is built from 15 residues. Germline V CDR1 and CDR2: GTSNPN, SVGIG (reference sequence). V was cut by 4 bases and J by 3 bases, with 15 bases left in between. Here the CDR3 reads CAWNHPLVANEKLFF. CDR3 in DNA: TGTGCCTGGAACCACCCGCTCGTAGCTAATGAAAAACTGTTTTTT.